The 26 T cell receptor beta chains reported below all come from one sample, sequenced in a study of cytomegalovirus exposure and HLA in healthy donors. Data came from immunoSEQ multiplex PCR; TCRdb stores just in-frame clones and leaves some out. The sample shows roughly 43,000 clones, approximately 93% of them seen only once. Sample: PBMCs. These receptors were obtained from a woman younger than 30 in good health and CMV-seronegative.

The chain joins TRBV27 to TRBJ2-5; D is unresolved. The V gene's germline CDR1 is MNHEY and CDR2 SMNVEV (reference sequence). Trimming cost V 2 bases and J 3 bases, with 10 bases left between them. CDR3 length equals 14 residues. The CDR3 sequence: CASSLVGQEETQYF. CDR3 bases: TGTGCCAGCAGTTTAGTCGGCCAGGAAGAGACCCAGTACTTC.

The sample holds one count of this clone. The gene calls are TRBV27 and TRBJ2-2; weak D call: TRBD1 (6 bases). This CDR3 contains 15 residues. CDR1 is MNHEY, CDR2 SMNVEV, per germline (reference sequence). Trimming removed 2 bases at V and 4 bases at J, with 11 bases between. CDR3 sequence: CASSLIWDITGELFF. The CDR3 bases are TGTGCCAGCAGTTTAATCTGGGACATCACCGGGGAGCTGTTTTTT.

V and J are TRBV5-5 and TRBJ2-2; 10 bases agree with TRBD2. Germline V gene sequence: CDR1 SGHKS, CDR2 YYEKEE (reference sequence). J was trimmed by 6 bases and V by 5 bases; bases with no gene match: 7. The CDR3 spans 15 residues. As DNA, the CDR3 is TGTGCCAGCAGACCGGGACTAGCGTGGTCCGGGGAGCTGTTTTTT. It yields the protein CASRPGLAWSGELFF.

The gene calls are TRBV10-3 and TRBJ2-3, with 12 bases identical to TRBD2. In germline, CDR1 is ENHRY, CDR2 SYGVKD. This CDR3 is built from 17 residues. With 7 bases clipped from V and 2 bases from J, the junction kept 10 bases outside the gene matches. The CDR3 loop is CAITAQLAGGNTDTQYF. The CDR3 region has the DNA TGTGCCATCACCGCCCAACTAGCGGGAGGAAACACAGATACGCAGTATTTT.

V and J are TRBV28 and TRBJ1-2; D perhaps matches TRBD1 (5 bases). Trimming pared 5 bases from V and 4 bases from J, leaving 14 bases between. Germline CDR1 MDHEN, CDR2 SYDVKM. This CDR3 spans 14 amino acids. Here the CDR3 DNA reads TGTGCCAGCAGTAACGGGGGTGGGGGCTATGGCTACACCTTC. This gives the protein CASSNGGGGYGYTF.

The chain is built from TRBV14 and TRBJ2-6; TRBD1 agrees at 8 bases. The CDR3 has 19 residues. CDR1 and CDR2 from the germline V gene are SGHDN and FVKESK. The ends lost 0 bases at V and 1 base at J; junction bases unmatched: 8. CDR3 nucleotides: TGTGCCAGCAGCCAAGACCCCAGGGGGCTCTATTCTGGGGCCAACGTCCTGACTTTC. Its translation: CASSQDPRGLYSGANVLTF.

This clone is a singleton in its sample. In DNA, the CDR3 is TGCGCCAGCCAGAGGGGGATCGGAGATACGCAGTATTTT. It specifies CASQRGIGDTQYF. The rearrangement links TRBV10-2 to TRBJ2-3, with D perhaps matching TRBD1 (6 bases). Germline loops: CDR1 WSHSY, CDR2 SAAADI. The CDR3 is 13 amino acids. V was trimmed by 8 bases and J by 5 bases, leaving 14 bases between them.

The chain has TRBV2 and TRBJ2-7; D gene ambiguous. Germline V lookup: CDR1 SNHLY, CDR2 FYNNEI. This CDR3 region has 14 residues. Trimming left V 0 bases short and J 4 bases short, with 10 bases between. The CDR3 protein is CASSEAEETYEQYF. The CDR3 region has the DNA TGTGCCAGCAGTGAAGCAGAGGAAACTTACGAGCAGTACTTC.

This clone appeared a single time. V gene TRBV5-4 combines with J gene TRBJ1-1; the match to TRBD1 covers 7 bases. This CDR3 spans 14 amino acids. Germline CDR1 and CDR2: SGHNT and YYREEE (reference sequence). Trimming cost V 3 bases and J 1 base; bases outside gene matches: 3. The CDR3 nucleotides read TGTGCCAGCAGCTGGACAGGCCAGAACACTGAAGCTTTCTTT. This sequence encodes CASSWTGQNTEAFF.

The V gene is TRBV18, the J gene TRBJ2-1, with a tentative D call TRBD1 (5 bases). CDR3 size: 17 residues. Germline CDR1 reads KGHSH; CDR2 reads LQKENI. V shed 0 bases and J shed 0 bases, with 12 bases lying between them. The CDR3 sequence is CASSPPPRVDSYNEQFF. CDR3 DNA: TGTGCCAGCTCACCACCACCCAGGGTTGACTCCTACAATGAGCAGTTCTTC.

The table lists this clone with a count of one. Relative to the germline gene, one junction end is altered; a read error may explain this. The chain recombines TRBV2 with TRBJ1-1, with D possibly being TRBD1 (6 bases). Germline V lookup: CDR1 SNHLY, CDR2 FYNNEI. This CDR3 comprises 13 residues. CDR3 coding DNA: TGTGCCGGCAGACAGGACCGGAACACTGAAGCTTTCTTT. Its protein product is CAGRQDRNTEAFF.

V and J are TRBV29-1 and TRBJ1-4; 7 positions match TRBD1. The CDR3 totals 12 residues. The germline CDR1 and CDR2 sequences are SQVTM and ANQGSEA. J lost 8 bases, V lost 4 bases, and 4 bases had no gene match. CDR3 sequence (DNA): TGCAGCGTTGGACAGGGTGGGGAAAAACTGTTTTTT. It is translated as CSVGQGGEKLFF.

This chain links TRBV6-1 with TRBJ1-1, with D tentatively TRBD1 (5 bases). V gave up 2 bases and J gave up 1 base, with 14 bases separating them. Germline CDR1 MNHNS, CDR2 SASEGT. This CDR3 is built from 16 residues. The CDR3 here is CASSEPGQTGNTEAFF. The CDR3 DNA is TGTGCCAGCAGTGAACCCGGTCAAACAGGGAACACTGAAGCTTTCTTT.

This clone was observed a few times. The chain combines TRBV5-1 with TRBJ1-2; 8 bases match TRBD1. CDR3 size: 15 residues. The V gene end was trimmed by 0 bases and the J gene end by 4 bases; junction bases not matched to a gene: 5. Germline V gives CDR1 SGHRS, CDR2 YFSETQ. The DNA for the CDR3 is TGCGCCAGCAGCTTGGGGGACAGGACCACCTATGGCTACACCTTC. This sequence encodes CASSLGDRTTYGYTF.

Details on this clone: The sample carries other DNA sequences with the same CDR3. The V gene is TRBV28, the J gene TRBJ2-5, with 8 positions matching TRBD1. The CDR3 sequence is 15 residues long. Germline CDR1 is MDHEN and CDR2 is SYDVKM. V shed 6 bases and J 2 bases; nucleotides not matched to a gene: 8. CDR3 sequence (DNA): TGTGCCAGCAGCTTGGCAGGACAGGGACAAGAGACCCAGTACTTC. Amino acid sequence: CASSLAGQGQETQYF.

The chain recombines TRBV2 with TRBJ2-2; 7 bases agree with TRBD2. Germline V gives CDR1 SNHLY, CDR2 FYNNEI. This CDR3 has 13 residues. Trimming cost V 5 bases and J 7 bases; bases outside gene matches: 4. For the CDR3, the DNA is TGTGCCAGCAGTCCTAGCGGATTCGGGGAGCTGTTTTTT. It codes for CASSPSGFGELFF.

The genes are TRBV10-3 and TRBJ1-2; TRBD1 matches 7 bases. The junction had 15 bases not matched to a gene; V was cut back by 2 bases and J by 3 bases. Germline V gene sequence: CDR1 ENHRY, CDR2 SYGVKD. CDR3 length: 18 amino acids. In DNA, the CDR3 is TGTGCCATCAGTGAGACGCGGGGACAGCGAAATATGTACTATGGCTACACCTTC. Translated: CAISETRGQRNMYYGYTF.

The J gene is TRBJ1-1, the V gene TRBV27, with D perhaps matching TRBD1 (5 bases). The CDR3 consists of 15 residues. Deletions cut 0 bases from V and 2 bases from J, with 10 bases between. Germline values: CDR1 MNHEY, CDR2 SMNVEV (reference sequence). CDR3 coding DNA: TGTGCCAGCAGTTTATCGGCGACAGCAAACACTGAAGCTTTCTTT. Amino acids: CASSLSATANTEAFF.

J is TRBJ2-5 and V is TRBV7-6; a possible D gene is TRBD2 (6 bases). CDR3 length: 15 residues. CDR1 and CDR2 from the germline V gene are SGHVS and FNYEAQ. Trimming removed 6 bases from V and 1 base from J, with 15 bases in between. CDR3 amino acids: CASSSFGGIQETQYF. The CDR3 coding sequence is TGTGCCAGCAGTTCCTTTGGGGGGATCCAAGAGACCCAGTACTTC.

The gene calls are TRBV11-3 and TRBJ2-5, with a weak D call TRBD1 (5 bases). CDR1 SGHNT and CDR2 YENEEA come from the germline V gene. This CDR3 has 13 residues. Trimming removed 2 bases at V and 5 bases at J, with 9 bases between. The CDR3 nucleotides are TGTGCCAGCAGCTTACAGGGATGGGAGACCCAGTACTTC. Translating it yields CASSLQGWETQYF.

This chain connects TRBV5-1 to TRBJ2-3; 7 bases match TRBD1. Germline CDR1 SGHRS, CDR2 YFSETQ. CDR3 length: 15 residues. J was trimmed by 0 bases and V by 3 bases; bases with no gene match: 4. Here the CDR3 reads CASSYSGQSTDTQYF. In DNA form, the CDR3 reads TGCGCCAGCAGCTATTCGGGACAGAGCACAGATACGCAGTATTTT.

This clone was counted between two and nine times. For the CDR3, the DNA is TGTGCCAGCAGTGACAGGGATAATTCACCCCTCCACTTT. It codes for CASSDRDNSPLHF. The chain employs TRBV6-1 and TRBJ1-6; weak D call: TRBD1 (5 bases). Germline values: CDR1 MNHNS, CDR2 SASEGT. Trimming took off 3 bases at V and 5 bases at J, with 5 bases between the two ends. This CDR3 spans 13 amino acids.

The V call is TRBV6-5, the J call TRBJ1-1; a possible D gene is TRBD1 (5 bases). Germline V gives CDR1 MNHEY, CDR2 SVGAGI. The CDR3 spans 15 residues. V lost 2 bases to trimming and J lost 0 bases, with 10 bases between them. The CDR3 is CASSYQGLLNTEAFF. The CDR3 nucleotides are TGTGCCAGCAGTTACCAGGGACTCCTGAACACTGAAGCTTTCTTT.

The genes are TRBV4-2 and TRBJ2-7, with TRBD1 matching 8 bases. CDR1 and CDR2 (germline): LGHNA, YNFKEQ. The length of the CDR3 is 14 residues. V shed 4 bases and J 5 bases; nucleotides not matched to a gene: 7. The DNA for the CDR3 is TGTGCCAGCAGCCGCAGGACAGGGTTCGACGAGCAGTACTTC. Translating it yields CASSRRTGFDEQYF.

V and J are TRBV28 and TRBJ1-2, with D hard to call. CDR1 is MDHEN, CDR2 SYDVKM, per germline. The CDR3 spans 13 residues. V shed 4 bases and J shed 3 bases, with 9 bases lying between them. DNA of the CDR3: TGTGCCAGCAGTTCCGGGAACTACTATGGCTACACCTTC. As protein: CASSSGNYYGYTF.

The rearrangement links TRBV6-1 to TRBJ1-5; possibly TRBD1 for D (6 bases). CDR3 length: 14 residues. Per the germline V gene, CDR1 is MNHNS and CDR2 is SASEGT. V was pared by 2 bases and J by 4 bases, with 9 bases between. In nucleotides, the CDR3 is TGTGCCAGCAGTGAAAGGGACACTAATCAGCCCCAGCATTTT. The encoded protein is CASSERDTNQPQHF.